This T cell receptor (beta chain) was found in a study of PD-1 blockade in classical Hodgkin lymphoma. General study points: With CD4+ cells, TCR diversity rose significantly by C4D1, but not with CD8+ cells.

The time point: cycle 4 day 1 (C4D1), after 6 weeks of nivolumab. Brentuximab vedotin exposure varied among the patients, all of whom had relapsed after autologous stem cell transplantation. Germline assignment: CDR1 SGHTA and CDR2 FQGNSA. Losses at the gene ends were 4 bases for V and 5 bases for J; bases not matched to a gene: 5. The CDR3 is 16 amino acids. This clone came up once. Its antigen is unknown. The data were produced by immunoSEQ multiplex PCR, yet TCRdb's version contains in-frame clones alone and is incomplete. The table records tens of thousands of clones, around 78% of them present only once.

This TCR came from a human donor with classical Hodgkin lymphoma. The sample consisted of peripheral blood mononuclear cells (PBMCs), taken before the fourth cycle of nivolumab. The chain has TRBV7-2 and TRBJ2-1, with TRBD2 matching over 13 bases. This CDR3 reads CASSWTGTSGNNEQFF. CDR3 bases: TGTGCCAGCAGCTGGACCGGGACTAGCGGGAACAATGAGCAGTTCTTC.